One sample yielded the 6 T cell receptor beta chains listed below, sequenced in a study of T cell repertoires in cytomegalovirus infection (dated by TCRdb to 2018 to 2020). The instrument was an Illumina HiSeq 1500. TCRdb cleaned the public reads at Q25 with fastp, built clones with MiXCR and kept in-frame beta chains. Every entry covers one CDR3 protein and lists the most common genes and DNA from its rows. For this sample there are 65,000 to 90,000 distinct CDR3 sequences; roughly 3.7% appear just once. The ten biggest clones cover roughly 4.4% of the sample. Sequenced: PBMCs. Receptor source: a human donor in good health (CMV status not recorded). Some clones in this sample may be carry-over from other donors' samples.

This clonotype showed up many times. The chain employs TRBV28 and TRBJ1-2; maybe TRBD1 (5 bases). Germline V gene data show CDR1 as MDHEN and CDR2 as SYDVKM. V was pared by 7 bases and J by 3 bases, with 9 bases between. The CDR3 extends over 12 amino acids. The CDR3 DNA reads TGTGCCAGCACCGGGGGGGACTATGGCTACACCTTC. It translates to CASTGGDYGYTF.

This clonotype was observed many times. The chain recombines TRBV5-6 with TRBJ2-5; TRBD2 matches 10 bases. Trimming at V came to 3 bases and at J to 7 bases, leaving 12 bases not matched to a gene. The germline CDR1 and CDR2 sequences are SGHDT and YYEEEE. The CDR3 is 16 residues long. CDR3 sequence (DNA): TGTGCCAGCAGCTGGGGGAATAGCGGGGGGTATGTGACCCAGTACTTC. This encodes CASSWGNSGGYVTQYF.

This clonotype was seen many times. The chain carries TRBV7-6 and TRBJ2-1; 10 nucleotides agree with TRBD2. V lost 6 bases, J lost 4 bases, and 3 bases stayed unmatched. Germline assignment: CDR1 SGHVS and CDR2 FNYEAQ. The CDR3 is 14 residues long. CDR3 in amino acids: CASSLAGVYNEQFF. The CDR3 DNA sequence: TGTGCCAGCAGTCTAGCGGGGGTGTACAATGAGCAGTTCTTC.

This clonotype was observed a few times. This sequence joins TRBV7-2 and TRBJ2-1, with TRBD2 matching 13 bases. CDR1 SGHTA and CDR2 FQGNSA come from the germline V gene. With V trimmed by 3 bases and J by 3 bases, 11 bases remained unmatched. The CDR3 covers 19 residues. CDR3 nucleotide sequence: TGTGCCAGCAGCTTCCGCGTTAGGACTAGCGGGGGAATCTACAATGAGCAGTTCTTC. This gives the protein CASSFRVRTSGGIYNEQFF.

This clonotype was counted at least ten times. The V gene is TRBV28, the J gene TRBJ2-7; D is unclear. Germline assignment: CDR1 MDHEN and CDR2 SYDVKM. Trimming stripped 2 bases from V and 6 bases from J, with 8 bases between. This CDR3 has 12 residues. The CDR3 is CASSLRALEQYF. DNA for the CDR3: TGTGCCAGCAGTTTAAGGGCTCTCGAGCAGTACTTC.

The sample holds many counts of this clonotype. As DNA, the CDR3 is TGTGCCAGCAGTTTAATCGAGAACTCGGGAGCTTTCTTT. As protein: CASSLIENSGAFF. J is TRBJ1-1 and V is TRBV28; D gene unclear. The germline gives CDR1 MDHEN, CDR2 SYDVKM. V lost 2 bases and J lost 10, with 14 bases in between. The CDR3 sequence is 13 residues long.